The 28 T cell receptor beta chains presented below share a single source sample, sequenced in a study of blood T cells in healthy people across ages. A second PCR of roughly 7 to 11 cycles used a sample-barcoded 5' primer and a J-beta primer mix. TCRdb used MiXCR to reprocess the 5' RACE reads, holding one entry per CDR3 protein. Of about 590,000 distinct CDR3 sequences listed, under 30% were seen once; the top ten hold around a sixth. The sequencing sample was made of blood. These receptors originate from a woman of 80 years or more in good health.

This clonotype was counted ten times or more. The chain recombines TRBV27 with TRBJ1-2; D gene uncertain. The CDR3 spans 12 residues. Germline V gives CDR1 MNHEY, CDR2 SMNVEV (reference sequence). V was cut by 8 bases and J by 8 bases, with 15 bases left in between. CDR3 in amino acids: CASSPDGLGYTF. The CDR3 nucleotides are TGTGCCAGCTCTCCCGACGGGCTAGGCTACACCTTC.

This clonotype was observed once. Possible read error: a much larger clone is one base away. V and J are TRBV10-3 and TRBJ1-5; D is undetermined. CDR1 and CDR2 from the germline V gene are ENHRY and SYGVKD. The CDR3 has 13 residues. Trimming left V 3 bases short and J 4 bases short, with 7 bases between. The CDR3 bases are TGTGCCATCAGTGACAAGGGAAATCAGCCCCAGCATTTT. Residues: CAISDKGNQPQHF.

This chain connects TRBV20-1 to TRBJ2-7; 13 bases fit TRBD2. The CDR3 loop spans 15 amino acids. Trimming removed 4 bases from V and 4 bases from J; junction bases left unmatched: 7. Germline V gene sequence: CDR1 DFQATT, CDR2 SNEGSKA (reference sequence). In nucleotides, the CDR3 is TGCAGTGCTATCAAAGGACTAGCGGGAGTATACGAGCAGTACTTC. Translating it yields CSAIKGLAGVYEQYF.

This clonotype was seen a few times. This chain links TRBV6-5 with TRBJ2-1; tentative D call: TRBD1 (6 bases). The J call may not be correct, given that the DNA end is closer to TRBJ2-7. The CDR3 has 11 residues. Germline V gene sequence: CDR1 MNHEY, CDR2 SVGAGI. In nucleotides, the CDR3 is TGTGCCAGCAGGTCAGGGGATGAGCAGTACTTC. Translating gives CASRSGDEQYF.

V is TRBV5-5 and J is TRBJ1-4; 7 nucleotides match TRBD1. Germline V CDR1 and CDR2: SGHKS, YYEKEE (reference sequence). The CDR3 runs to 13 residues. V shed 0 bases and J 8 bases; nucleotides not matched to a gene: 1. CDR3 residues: CASSLGDREKLFF. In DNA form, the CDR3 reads TGTGCCAGCAGCTTGGGGGACAGAGAAAAACTGTTTTTT. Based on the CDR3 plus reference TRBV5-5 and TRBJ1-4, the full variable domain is DAGVTQSPTHLIKTRGQQVTLRCSPISGHKSVSWYQQVLGQGPQFIFQYYEKEERGRGNFPDRFSARQFPNYSSELNVNALLLGDSALYLCASSLGDREKLFFGSGTQLSVL.

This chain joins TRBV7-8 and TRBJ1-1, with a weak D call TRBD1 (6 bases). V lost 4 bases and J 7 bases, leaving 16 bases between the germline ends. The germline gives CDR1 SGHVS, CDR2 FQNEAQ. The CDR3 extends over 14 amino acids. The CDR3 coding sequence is TGTGCCAGCAGCTCCGACAGGAGCGGCCATGAAGCTTTCTTT. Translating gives CASSSDRSGHEAFF. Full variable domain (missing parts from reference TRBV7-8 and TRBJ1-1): GAGVSQSPRYKVAKRGQDVALRCDPISGHVSLFWYQQALGQGPEFLTYFQNEAQLDKSGLPSDRFFAERPEGSVSTLKIQRTQQEDSAVYLCASSSDRSGHEAFFGQGTRLTVV.

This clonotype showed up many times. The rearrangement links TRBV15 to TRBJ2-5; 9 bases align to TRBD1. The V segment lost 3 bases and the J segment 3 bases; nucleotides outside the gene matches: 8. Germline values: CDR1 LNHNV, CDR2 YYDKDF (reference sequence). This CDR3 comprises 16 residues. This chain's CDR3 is CATSRGDRASEETQYF. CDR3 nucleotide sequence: TGTGCCACCAGCAGGGGGGACAGGGCGAGTGAAGAGACCCAGTACTTC.

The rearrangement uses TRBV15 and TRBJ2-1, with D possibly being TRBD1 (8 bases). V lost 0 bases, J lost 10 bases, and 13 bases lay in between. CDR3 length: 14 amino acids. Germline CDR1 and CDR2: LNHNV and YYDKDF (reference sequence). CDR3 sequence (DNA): TGTGCCACCAGCAGAGACAGGGGGCGGGAGGAGCAGTTCTTC. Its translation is CATSRDRGREEQFF.

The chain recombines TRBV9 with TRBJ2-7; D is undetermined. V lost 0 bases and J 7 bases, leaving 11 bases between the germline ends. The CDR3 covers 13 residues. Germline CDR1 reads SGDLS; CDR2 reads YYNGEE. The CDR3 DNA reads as TGTGCCAGCAGCGTAGCGCCCTTCAATGAGCAGTACTTC. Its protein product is CASSVAPFNEQYF.

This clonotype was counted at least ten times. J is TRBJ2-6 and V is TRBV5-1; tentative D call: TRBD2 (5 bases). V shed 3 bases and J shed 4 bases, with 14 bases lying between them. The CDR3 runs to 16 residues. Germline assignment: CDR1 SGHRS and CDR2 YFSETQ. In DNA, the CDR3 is TGCGCCAGCAGCTCGGGATTCTCGGGAGGGGCCAACGTCCTGACTTTC. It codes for CASSSGFSGGANVLTF.

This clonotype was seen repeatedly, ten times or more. CDR3 in amino acids: CASSPTGHQKNIQYF. CDR3 sequence (DNA): TGTGCCAGCAGCCCCACGGGTCATCAGAAAAACATTCAGTACTTC. The chain is built from TRBV7-9 and TRBJ2-4; D is unresolved. This CDR3 comprises 15 residues. Germline V lookup: CDR1 SEHNR, CDR2 FQNEAQ (reference sequence). With 5 bases removed from V and 4 bases from J, the gap between germline ends came to 15 bases.

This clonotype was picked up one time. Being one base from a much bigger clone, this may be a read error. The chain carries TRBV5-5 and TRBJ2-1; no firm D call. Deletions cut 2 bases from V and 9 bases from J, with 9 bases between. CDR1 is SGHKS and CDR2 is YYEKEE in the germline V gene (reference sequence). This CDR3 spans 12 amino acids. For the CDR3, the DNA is TGTGCCAGCAGCTTTCCGGACCCTGAGCAGTTCTTC. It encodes CASSFPDPEQFF.

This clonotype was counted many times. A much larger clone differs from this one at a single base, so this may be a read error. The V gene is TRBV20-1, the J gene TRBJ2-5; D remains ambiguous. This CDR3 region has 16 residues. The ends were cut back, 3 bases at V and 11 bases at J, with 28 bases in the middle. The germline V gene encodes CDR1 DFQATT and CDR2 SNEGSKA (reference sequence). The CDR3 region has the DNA TGCAGTGCTAGGGGGTCCGACCGGGTCGAGCGTAACAAGCAGTACTTC. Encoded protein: CSARGSDRVERNKQYF.

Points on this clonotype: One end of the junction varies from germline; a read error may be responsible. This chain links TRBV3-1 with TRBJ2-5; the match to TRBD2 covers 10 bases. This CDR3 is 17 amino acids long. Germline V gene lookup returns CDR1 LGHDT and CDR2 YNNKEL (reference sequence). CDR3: CAGSQGASGGPQETQYF. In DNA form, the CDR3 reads TGTGCCGGCAGCCAAGGGGCTAGCGGGGGACCCCAAGAGACCCAGTACTTC.

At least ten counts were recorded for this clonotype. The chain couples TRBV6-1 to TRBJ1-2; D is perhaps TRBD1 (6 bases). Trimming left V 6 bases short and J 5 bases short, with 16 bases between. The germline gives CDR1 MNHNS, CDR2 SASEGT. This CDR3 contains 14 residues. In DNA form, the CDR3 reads TGTGCCAGCAGAGCACAGGGAGTTGGATATGGCTACACCTTC. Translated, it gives CASRAQGVGYGYTF.

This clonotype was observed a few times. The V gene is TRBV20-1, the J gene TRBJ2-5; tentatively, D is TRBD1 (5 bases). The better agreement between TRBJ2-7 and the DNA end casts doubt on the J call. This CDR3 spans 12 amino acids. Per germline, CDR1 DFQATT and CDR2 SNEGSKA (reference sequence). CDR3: CSAGLLGAEQYF. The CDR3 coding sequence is TGCAGTGCTGGCCTCTTAGGGGCCGAGCAGTACTTC.

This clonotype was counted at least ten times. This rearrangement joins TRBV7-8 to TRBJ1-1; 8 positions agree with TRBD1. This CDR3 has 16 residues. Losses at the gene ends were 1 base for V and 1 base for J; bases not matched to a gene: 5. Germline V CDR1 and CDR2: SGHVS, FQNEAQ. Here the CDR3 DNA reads TGTGCCAGCAGCTTAGTGACAGGGACAGGGAACACTGAAGCTTTCTTT. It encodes CASSLVTGTGNTEAFF.

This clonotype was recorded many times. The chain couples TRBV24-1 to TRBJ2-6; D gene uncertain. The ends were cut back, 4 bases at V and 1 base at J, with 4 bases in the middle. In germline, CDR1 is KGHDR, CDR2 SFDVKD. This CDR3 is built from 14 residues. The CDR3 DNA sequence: TGTGCCACCAGTGACGAGTCTGGGGCCAACGTCCTGACTTTC. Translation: CATSDESGANVLTF.

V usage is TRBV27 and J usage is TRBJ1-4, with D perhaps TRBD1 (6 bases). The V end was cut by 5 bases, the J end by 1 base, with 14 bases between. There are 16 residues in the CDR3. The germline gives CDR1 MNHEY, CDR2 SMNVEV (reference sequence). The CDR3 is CASSPTIRGTNEKLFF. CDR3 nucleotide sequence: TGTGCCAGCAGTCCGACGATCAGGGGAACTAATGAAAAACTGTTTTTT.

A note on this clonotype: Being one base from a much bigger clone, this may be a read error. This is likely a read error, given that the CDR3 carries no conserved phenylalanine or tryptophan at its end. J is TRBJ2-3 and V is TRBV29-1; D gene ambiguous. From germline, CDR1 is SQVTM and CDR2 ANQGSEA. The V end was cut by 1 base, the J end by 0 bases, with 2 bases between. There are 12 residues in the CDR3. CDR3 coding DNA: TGCAGCGTTGAAGTCAGCACAGATACGCAGTATTTG. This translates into CSVEVSTDTQYL.

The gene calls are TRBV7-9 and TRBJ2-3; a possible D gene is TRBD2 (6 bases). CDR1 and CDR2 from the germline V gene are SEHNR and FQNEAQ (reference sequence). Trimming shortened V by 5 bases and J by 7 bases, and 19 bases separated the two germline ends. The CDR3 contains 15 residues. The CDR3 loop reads CASSPTGTGGNTQYF. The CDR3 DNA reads TGTGCCAGCAGCCCAACCGGGACCGGAGGGAATACGCAGTATTTT.

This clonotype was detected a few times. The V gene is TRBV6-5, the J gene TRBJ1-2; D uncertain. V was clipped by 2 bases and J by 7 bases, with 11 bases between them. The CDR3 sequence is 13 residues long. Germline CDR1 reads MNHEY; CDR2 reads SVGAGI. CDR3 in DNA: TGTGCCAGCAGTTACACTGTCAGTGGTGGCTACACCTTC. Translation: CASSYTVSGGYTF.

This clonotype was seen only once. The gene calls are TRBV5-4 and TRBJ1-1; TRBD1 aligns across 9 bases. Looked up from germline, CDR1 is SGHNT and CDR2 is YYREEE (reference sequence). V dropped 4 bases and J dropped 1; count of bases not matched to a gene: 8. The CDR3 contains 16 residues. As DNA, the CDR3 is TGTGCCAGCAGCCCCCCGGGACAGGGCGCGAACACTGAAGCTTTCTTT. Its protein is CASSPPGQGANTEAFF.

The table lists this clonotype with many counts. DNA for the CDR3: TGTGCCTGGAAAAAGACAGGGGACAAGACCCAGTACTTC. This encodes CAWKKTGDKTQYF. The V and J genes are TRBV30 and TRBJ2-7, with 8 bases matching TRBD1. The last part of the DNA fits TRBJ2-5 better; the J call may be wrong. This CDR3 region has 13 residues. Per germline, CDR1 GTSNPN and CDR2 SVGIG (reference sequence).

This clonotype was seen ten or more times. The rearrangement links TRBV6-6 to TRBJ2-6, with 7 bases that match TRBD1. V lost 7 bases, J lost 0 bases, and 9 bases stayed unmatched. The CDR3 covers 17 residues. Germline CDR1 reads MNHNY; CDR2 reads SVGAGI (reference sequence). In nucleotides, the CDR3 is TGTGCCAGCACAGCCGGGGACAGCCTCTCTGGGGCCAACGTCCTGACTTTC. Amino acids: CASTAGDSLSGANVLTF.

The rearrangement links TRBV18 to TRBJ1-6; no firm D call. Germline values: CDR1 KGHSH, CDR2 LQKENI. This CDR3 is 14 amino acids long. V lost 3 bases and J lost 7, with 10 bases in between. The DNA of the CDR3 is TGTGCCAGCTCACCGGAGCGGAAAAATTCACCCCTCCACTTT. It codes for CASSPERKNSPLHF. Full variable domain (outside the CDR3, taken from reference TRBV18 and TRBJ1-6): NAGVMQNPRHLVRRRGQEARLRCSPMKGHSHVYWYRQLPEEGLKFMVYLQKENIIDESGMPKERFSAEFPKEGPSILRIQQVVRGDSAAYFCASSPERKNSPLHFGNGTRLTVT.

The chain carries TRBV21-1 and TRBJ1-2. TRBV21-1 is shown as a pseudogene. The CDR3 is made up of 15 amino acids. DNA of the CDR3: TGTGCCAGCAGCAAAGGATCAAGGTGGACCTATGGCTACACCTTC. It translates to CASSKGSRWTYGYTF.

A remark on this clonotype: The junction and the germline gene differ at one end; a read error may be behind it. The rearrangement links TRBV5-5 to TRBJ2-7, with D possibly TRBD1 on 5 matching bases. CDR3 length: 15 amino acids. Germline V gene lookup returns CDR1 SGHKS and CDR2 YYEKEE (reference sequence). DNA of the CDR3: TGCGCCAGCAGCAAGGATTACAGGTCTACCTACGAGCAGTACTTC. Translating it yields CASSKDYRSTYEQYF. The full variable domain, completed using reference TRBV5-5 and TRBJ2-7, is DAGVTQSPTHLIKTRGQQVTLRCSPISGHKSVSWYQQVLGQGPQFIFQYYEKEERGRGNFPDRFSARQFPNYSSELNVNALLLGDSALYLCASSKDYRSTYEQYFGPGTRLTVT.